The source of this TCR beta chain is a study of post-analysis software for immune sequencing data. Study context: Relapsing-remitting, secondary progressive and progressive-relapsing courses of multiple sclerosis were included. Findings of the study overall: Comparison of patients with controls showed 4 to 6 TRBV segments more frequent in patients, TRBV5-6, TRBV5-1 and TRBV20-1 among them.

cDNA libraries for TCR beta contained unique molecular identifiers. Approximately 500,000 cDNA molecules were obtained per 1 to 10 million input T cells. TCRdb ran MiXCR on the PCR reads and lists one entry per CDR3 protein. Here the sample spans some 700,000 distinct CDR3 sequences, approximately 59% being singletons. Turning to this clonotype: Its antigen remains unidentified.

Trimming took 6 bases from V and 4 from J, leaving 16 bases between them. The length of the CDR3 is 15 residues. Germline V gene lookup returns CDR1 SGHTA and CDR2 FQGNSA. The TCR comes from a girl aged 2-9 years with multiple sclerosis. J is TRBJ2-1 and V is TRBV7-2; weak D call: TRBD2 (6 bases). Sequenced material: blood. CDR3 nucleotides: TGTGCCAGCAGGCTAGCGCCTTCCGATTACAATGAGCAGTTCTTC. As protein: CASRLAPSDYNEQFF.